This T cell receptor beta chain is drawn from a study of sequential checkpoint blockade in melanoma. This clone was found once. Germline values: CDR1 SQVTM, CDR2 ANQGSEA. CDR3 length: 14 residues. After removal of 5 bases from V and 1 base from J, the junction contained 7 bases not matched to a gene. Assay used: immunoSEQ multiplex PCR; TCRdb lists only in-frame clones, some missing. The sample has thousands of clones, around 24% seen once; the top ten hold about 9.9%. Treatment of the sample: randomized to nivolumab then ipilimumab (arm A) or the reverse (arm B). The sequence was collected from a human donor with melanoma. This sequence joins TRBV29-1 and TRBJ1-1, with TRBD1 matching 7 bases. Sequences were derived from tumor tissue (inferred from file names), sampled from a patient given nivolumab and ipilimumab in sequence. The CDR3 is CSVPLYRGNTEAFF. DNA of the CDR3: TGCAGCGTTCCACTTTACAGGGGGAACACTGAAGCTTTCTTT.